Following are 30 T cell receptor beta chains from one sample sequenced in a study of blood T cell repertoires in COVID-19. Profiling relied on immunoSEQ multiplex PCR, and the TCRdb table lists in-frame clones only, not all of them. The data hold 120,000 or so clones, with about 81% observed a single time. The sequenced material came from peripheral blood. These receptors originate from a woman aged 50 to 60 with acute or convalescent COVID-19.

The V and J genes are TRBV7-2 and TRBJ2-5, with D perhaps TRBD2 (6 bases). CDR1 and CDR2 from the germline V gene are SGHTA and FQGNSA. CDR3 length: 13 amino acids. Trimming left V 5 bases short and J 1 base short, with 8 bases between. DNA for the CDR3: TGTGCCAGCAGCCGGACTATCCAAGAGACCCAGTACTTC. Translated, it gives CASSRTIQETQYF.

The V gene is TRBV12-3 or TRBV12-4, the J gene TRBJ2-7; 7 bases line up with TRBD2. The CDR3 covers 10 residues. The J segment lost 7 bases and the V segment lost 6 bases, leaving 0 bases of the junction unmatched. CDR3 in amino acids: CASRGGEQYF. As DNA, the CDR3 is TGTGCCAGCAGGGGGGGGGAGCAGTACTTC.

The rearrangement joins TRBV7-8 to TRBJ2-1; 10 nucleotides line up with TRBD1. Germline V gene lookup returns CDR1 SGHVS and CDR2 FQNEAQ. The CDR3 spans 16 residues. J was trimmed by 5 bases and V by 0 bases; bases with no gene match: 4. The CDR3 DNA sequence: TGTGCCAGCAGCTTAGCCGGGACAGGGGCTCACAATGAGCAGTTCTTC. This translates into CASSLAGTGAHNEQFF.

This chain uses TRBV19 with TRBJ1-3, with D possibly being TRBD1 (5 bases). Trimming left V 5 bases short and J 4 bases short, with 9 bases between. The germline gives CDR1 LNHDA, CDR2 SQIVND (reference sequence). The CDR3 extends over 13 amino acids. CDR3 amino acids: CASSLTGGNTIYF. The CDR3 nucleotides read TGTGCCAGTAGTTTAACAGGAGGAAACACCATATATTTT.

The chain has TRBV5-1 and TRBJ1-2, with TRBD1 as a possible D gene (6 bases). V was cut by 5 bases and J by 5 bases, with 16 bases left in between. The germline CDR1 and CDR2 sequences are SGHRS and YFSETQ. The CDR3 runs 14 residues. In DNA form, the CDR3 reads TGCGCCAGCAGTCAAGGACAGCCTCGTTATGGCTACACCTTC. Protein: CASSQGQPRYGYTF.

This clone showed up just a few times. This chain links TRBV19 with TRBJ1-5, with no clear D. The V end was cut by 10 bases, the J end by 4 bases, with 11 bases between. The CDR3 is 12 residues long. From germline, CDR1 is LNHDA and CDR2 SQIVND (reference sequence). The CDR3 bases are TGTGCCACCAAAAGCGGGAATCAGCCCCAGCATTTT. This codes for CATKSGNQPQHF. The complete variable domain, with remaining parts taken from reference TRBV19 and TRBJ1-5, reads DGGITQSPKYLFRKEGQNVTLSCEQNLNHDAMYWYRQDPGQGLRLIYYSQIVNDFQKGDIAEGYSVSREKKESFPLTVTSAQKNPTAFYLCATKSGNQPQHFGDGTRLSIL.

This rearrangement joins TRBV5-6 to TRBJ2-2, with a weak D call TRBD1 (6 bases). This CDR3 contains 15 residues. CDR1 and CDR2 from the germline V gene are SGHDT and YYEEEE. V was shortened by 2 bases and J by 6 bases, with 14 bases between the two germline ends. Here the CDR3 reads CASSLDQGYAGELFF. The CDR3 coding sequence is TGTGCCAGCAGCTTAGATCAGGGGTACGCCGGGGAGCTGTTTTTT.

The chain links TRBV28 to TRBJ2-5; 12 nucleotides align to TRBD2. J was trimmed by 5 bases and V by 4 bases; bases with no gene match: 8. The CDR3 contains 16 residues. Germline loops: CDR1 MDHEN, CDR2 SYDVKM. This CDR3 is CASSSVTSGRSETQYF. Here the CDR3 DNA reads TGTGCCAGCAGTTCGGTGACTAGCGGGAGAAGTGAGACCCAGTACTTC.

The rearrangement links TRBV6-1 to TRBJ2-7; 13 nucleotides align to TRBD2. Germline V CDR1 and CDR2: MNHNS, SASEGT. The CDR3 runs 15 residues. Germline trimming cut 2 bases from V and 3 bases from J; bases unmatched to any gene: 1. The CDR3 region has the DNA TGTGCCAGCAGTGAAAGGACTAGCGGGAGCTACGAGCAGTACTTC. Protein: CASSERTSGSYEQYF.

For the CDR3, the DNA is TGTGCCAGCAGTGAATACGAAGGGCAGGGAGAGACCCAGTACTTC. As protein: CASSEYEGQGETQYF. The J gene is TRBJ2-5, the V gene TRBV25-1, with D possibly being TRBD1 (5 bases). Germline V gene data show CDR1 as MGHDK and CDR2 as SYGVNS. The CDR3 covers 15 residues. The ends were cut back, 0 bases at V and 4 bases at J, with 12 bases in the middle.

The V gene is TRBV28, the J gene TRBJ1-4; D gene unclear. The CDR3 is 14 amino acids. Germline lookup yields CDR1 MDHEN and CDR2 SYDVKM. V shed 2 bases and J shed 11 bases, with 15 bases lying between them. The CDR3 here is CASSLNWYGRKLFF. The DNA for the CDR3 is TGTGCCAGCAGTTTAAACTGGTATGGGAGGAAACTGTTTTTT.

The CDR3 bases are TGTGCCAGCAGCCCGTCTCGGGGTGCTGAAGCTTTCTTT. This gives the protein CASSPSRGAEAFF. This chain joins TRBV7-8 and TRBJ1-1, with D unresolved. The CDR3 has 13 residues. Per germline, CDR1 SGHVS and CDR2 FQNEAQ. V dropped 5 bases and J dropped 6 bases, with 13 bases sitting between them. Combining the CDR3 with reference TRBV7-8 and TRBJ1-1 gives the whole variable domain GAGVSQSPRYKVAKRGQDVALRCDPISGHVSLFWYQQALGQGPEFLTYFQNEAQLDKSGLPSDRFFAERPEGSVSTLKIQRTQQEDSAVYLCASSPSRGAEAFFGQGTRLTVV.

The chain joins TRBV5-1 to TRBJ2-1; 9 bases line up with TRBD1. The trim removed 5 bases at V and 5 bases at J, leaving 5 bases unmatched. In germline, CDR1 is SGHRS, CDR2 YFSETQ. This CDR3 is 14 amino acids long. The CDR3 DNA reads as TGCGCCAGCAGTACAGACAGGGGGAACAATGAGCAGTTCTTC. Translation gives CASSTDRGNNEQFF. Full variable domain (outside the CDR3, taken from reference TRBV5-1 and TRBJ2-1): KAGVTQTPRYLIKTRGQQVTLSCSPISGHRSVSWYQQTPGQGLQFLFEYFSETQRNKGNFPGRFSGRQFSNSRSEMNVSTLELGDSALYLCASSTDRGNNEQFFGPGTRLTVL.

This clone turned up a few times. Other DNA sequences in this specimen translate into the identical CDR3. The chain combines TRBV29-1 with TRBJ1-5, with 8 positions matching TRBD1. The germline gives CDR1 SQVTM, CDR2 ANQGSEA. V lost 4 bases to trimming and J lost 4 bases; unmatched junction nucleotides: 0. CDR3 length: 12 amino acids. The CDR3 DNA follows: TGCAGCGTTGGACAGGGGAATCAGCCCCAGCATTTT. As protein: CSVGQGNQPQHF.

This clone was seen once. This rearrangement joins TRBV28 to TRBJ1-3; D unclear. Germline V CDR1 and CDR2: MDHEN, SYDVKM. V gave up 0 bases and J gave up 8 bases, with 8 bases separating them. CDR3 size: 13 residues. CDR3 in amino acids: CASSLWPEDTIYF. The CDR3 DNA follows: TGTGCCAGCAGTTTATGGCCAGAAGACACCATATATTTT.

The CDR3: CASSRQGTEAFF. CDR3 coding DNA: TGTGCCAGCAGCCGACAGGGCACTGAAGCTTTCTTT. The J gene is TRBJ1-1, the V gene TRBV3-1 (or the pseudogene TRBV3-2), with 7 nucleotides matching TRBD1. CDR3 size: 12 residues. CDR1 is LGHDT and CDR2 is YNNKEL in the germline V gene (reference sequence). Losses at the gene ends were 4 bases for V and 4 bases for J; bases not matched to a gene: 0.

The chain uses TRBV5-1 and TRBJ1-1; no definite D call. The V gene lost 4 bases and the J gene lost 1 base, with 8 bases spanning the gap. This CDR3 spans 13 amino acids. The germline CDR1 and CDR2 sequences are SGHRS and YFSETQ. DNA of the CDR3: TGCGCCAGCAGCGTCCGAGCGAACACTGAAGCTTTCTTT. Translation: CASSVRANTEAFF.

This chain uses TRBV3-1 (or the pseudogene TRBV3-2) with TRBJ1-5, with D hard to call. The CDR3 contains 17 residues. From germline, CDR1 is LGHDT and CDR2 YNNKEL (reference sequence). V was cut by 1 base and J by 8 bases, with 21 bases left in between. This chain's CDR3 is CASSQAVGVGGAEPQHF. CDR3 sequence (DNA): TGTGCCAGCAGCCAAGCCGTTGGGGTCGGCGGAGCGGAGCCCCAGCATTTT.

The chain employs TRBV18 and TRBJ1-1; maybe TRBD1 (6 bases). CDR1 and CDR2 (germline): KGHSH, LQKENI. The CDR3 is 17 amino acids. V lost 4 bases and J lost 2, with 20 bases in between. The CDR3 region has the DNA TGTGCCAGCTCACTCACTATGGGGGCGAGCGGCAACACTGAAGCTTTCTTT. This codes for CASSLTMGASGNTEAFF.

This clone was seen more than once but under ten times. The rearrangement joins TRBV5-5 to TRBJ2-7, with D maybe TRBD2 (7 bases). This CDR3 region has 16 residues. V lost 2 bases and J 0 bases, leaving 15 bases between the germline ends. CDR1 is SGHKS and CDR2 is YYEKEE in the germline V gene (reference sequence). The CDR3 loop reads CASSFVAGASSYEQYF. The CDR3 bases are TGTGCCAGCAGCTTCGTGGCGGGGGCGTCCTCCTACGAGCAGTACTTC.

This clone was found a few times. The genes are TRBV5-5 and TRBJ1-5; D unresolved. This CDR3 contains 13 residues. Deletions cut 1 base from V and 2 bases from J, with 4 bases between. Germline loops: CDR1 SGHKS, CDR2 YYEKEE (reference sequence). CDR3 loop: CASSLQGNQPQHF. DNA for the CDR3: TGTGCCAGCAGCTTGCAGGGCAATCAGCCCCAGCATTTT.

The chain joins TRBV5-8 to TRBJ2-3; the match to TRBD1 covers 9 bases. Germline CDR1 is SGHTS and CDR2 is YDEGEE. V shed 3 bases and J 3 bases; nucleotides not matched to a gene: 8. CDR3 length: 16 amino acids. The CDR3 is CASSSGTGTRTDTQYF. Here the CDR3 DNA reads TGTGCCAGCAGCTCCGGGACAGGGACGAGGACAGATACGCAGTATTTT. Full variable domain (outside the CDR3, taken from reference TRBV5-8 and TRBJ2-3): EAGVTQSPTHLIKTRGQQATLRCSPISGHTSVYWYQQALGLGLQFLLWYDEGEERNRGNFPPRFSGRQFPNYSSELNVNALELEDSALYLCASSSGTGTRTDTQYFGPGTRLTVL.

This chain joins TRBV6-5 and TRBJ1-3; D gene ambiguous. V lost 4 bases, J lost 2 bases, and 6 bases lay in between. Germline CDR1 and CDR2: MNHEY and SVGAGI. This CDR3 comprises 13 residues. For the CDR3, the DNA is TGTGCCAGCAGTTTTCATGCTGGAAACACCATATATTTT. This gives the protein CASSFHAGNTIYF.

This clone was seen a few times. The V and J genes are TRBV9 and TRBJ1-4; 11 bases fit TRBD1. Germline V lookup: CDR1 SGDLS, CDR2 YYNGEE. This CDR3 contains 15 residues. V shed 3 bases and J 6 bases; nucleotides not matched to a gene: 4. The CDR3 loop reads CASSARTGGDEKLFF. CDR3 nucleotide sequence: TGTGCCAGCAGCGCGCGGACAGGGGGCGATGAAAAACTGTTTTTT.

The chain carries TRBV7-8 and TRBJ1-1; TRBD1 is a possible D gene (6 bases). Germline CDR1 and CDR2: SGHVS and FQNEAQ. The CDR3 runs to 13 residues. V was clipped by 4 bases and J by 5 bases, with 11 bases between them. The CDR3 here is CASSYRVETEAFF. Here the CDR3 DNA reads TGTGCCAGCAGCTACAGGGTGGAGACTGAAGCTTTCTTT.

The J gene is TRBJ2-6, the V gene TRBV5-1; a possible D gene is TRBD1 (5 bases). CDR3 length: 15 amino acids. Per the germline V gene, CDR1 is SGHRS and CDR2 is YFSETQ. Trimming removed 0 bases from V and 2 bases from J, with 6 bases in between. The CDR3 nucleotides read TGCGCCAGCAGCTTGGAAGGGGCTGGGGCCAACGTCCTGACTTTC. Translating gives CASSLEGAGANVLTF.

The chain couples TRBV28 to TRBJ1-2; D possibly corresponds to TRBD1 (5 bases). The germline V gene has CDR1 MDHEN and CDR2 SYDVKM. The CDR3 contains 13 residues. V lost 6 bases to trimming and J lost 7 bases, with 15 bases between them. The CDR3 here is CASRTSGTSGYTF. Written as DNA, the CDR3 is TGTGCCAGCAGAACATCCGGGACTAGTGGCTACACCTTC.

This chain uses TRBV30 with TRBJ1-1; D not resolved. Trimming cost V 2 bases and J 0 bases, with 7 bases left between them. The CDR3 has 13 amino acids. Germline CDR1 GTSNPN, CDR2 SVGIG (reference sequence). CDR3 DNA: TGTGCCTGGAGTAGATACATGAACACTGAAGCTTTCTTT. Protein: CAWSRYMNTEAFF.

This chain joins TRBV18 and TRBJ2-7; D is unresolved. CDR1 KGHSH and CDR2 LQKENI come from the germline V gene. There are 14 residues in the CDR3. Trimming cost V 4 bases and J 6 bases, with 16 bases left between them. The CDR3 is CASSRYKELGEQYF. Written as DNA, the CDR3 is TGTGCCAGCTCACGCTACAAGGAGTTGGGCGAGCAGTACTTC.

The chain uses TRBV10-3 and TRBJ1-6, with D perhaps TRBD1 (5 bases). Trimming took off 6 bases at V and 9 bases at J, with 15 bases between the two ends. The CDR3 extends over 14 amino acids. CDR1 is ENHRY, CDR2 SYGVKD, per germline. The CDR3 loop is CAISREFGSSPLHF. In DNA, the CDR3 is TGTGCCATCAGCAGGGAATTTGGAAGTTCACCCCTCCACTTT.